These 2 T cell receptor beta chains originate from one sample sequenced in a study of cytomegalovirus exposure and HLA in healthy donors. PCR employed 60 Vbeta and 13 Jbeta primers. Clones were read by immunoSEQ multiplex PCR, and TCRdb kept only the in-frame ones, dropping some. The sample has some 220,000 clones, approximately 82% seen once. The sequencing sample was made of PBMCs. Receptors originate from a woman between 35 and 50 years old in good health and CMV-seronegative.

This CDR3 reads CAIKGGGNNEQFF. The CDR3 DNA follows: TGTGCCATCAAGGGGGGGGGTAACAATGAGCAGTTCTTC. The chain employs TRBV10-3 and TRBJ2-1; D might be TRBD2 (7 bases). Germline CDR1 reads ENHRY; CDR2 reads SYGVKD. V was cut by 7 bases and J by 5 bases, with 12 bases left in between. There are 13 residues in the CDR3.

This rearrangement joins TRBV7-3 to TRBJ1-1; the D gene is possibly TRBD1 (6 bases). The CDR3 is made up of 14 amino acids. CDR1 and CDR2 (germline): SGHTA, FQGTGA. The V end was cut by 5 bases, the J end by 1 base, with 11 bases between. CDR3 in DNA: TGTGCCAGCAGCCCGACAGGTGGGAACACTGAAGCTTTCTTT. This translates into CASSPTGGNTEAFF. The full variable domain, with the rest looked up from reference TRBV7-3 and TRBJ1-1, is GAGVSQTPSNKVTEKGKYVELRCDPISGHTALYWYRQSLGQGPEFLIYFQGTGAADDSGLPNDRFFAVRPEGSVSTLKIQRTERGDSAVYLCASSPTGGNTEAFFGQGTRLTVV.